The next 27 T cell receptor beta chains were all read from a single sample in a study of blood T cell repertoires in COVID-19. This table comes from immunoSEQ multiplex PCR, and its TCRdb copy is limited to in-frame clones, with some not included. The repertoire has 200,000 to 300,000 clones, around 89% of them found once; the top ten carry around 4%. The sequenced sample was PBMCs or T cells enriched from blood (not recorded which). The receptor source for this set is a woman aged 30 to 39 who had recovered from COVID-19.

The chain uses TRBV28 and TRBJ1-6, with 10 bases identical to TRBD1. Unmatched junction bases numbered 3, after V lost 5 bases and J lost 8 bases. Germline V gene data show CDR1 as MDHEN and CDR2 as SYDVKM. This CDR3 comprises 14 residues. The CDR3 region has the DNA TGTGCCAGCAGTGACAGGGGGCGATATTCACCCCTCCACTTT. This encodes CASSDRGRYSPLHF.

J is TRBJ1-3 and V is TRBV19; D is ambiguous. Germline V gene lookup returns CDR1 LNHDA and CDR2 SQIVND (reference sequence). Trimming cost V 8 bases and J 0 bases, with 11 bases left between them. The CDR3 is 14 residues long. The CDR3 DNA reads TGTGCCAGTCAAACGGAGAGCTCTGGAAACACCATATATTTT. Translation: CASQTESSGNTIYF.

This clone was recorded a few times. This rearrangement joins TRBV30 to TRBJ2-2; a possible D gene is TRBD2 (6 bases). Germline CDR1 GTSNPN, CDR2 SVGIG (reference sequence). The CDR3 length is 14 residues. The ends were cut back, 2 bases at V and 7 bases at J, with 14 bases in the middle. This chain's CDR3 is CAWSRVGSLGELFF. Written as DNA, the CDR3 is TGTGCCTGGAGTAGGGTCGGGAGTCTCGGGGAGCTGTTTTTT.

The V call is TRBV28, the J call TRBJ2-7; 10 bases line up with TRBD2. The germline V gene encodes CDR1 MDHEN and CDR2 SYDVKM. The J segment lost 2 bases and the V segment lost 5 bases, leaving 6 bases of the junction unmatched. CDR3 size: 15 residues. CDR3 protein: CASSPSGRGTYEQYF. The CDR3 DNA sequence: TGTGCCAGCAGTCCTAGCGGGAGAGGGACCTACGAGCAGTACTTC.

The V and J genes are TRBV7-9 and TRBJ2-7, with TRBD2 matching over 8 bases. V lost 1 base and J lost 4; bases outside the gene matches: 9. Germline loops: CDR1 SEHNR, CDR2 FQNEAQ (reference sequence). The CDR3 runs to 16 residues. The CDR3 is CASSLGTAGAGYEQYF. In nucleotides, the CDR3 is TGTGCCAGCAGCTTAGGTACAGCGGGAGCCGGTTACGAGCAGTACTTC.

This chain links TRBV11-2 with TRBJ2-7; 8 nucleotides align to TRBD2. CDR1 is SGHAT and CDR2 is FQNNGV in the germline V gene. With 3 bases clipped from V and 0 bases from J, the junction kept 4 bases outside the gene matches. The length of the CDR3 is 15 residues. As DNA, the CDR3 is TGTGCCAGCAGCTTTCCCGGGACTAGCTCCTACGAGCAGTACTTC. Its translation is CASSFPGTSSYEQYF. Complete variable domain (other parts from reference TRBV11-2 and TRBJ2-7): EAGVAQSPRYKIIEKRQSVAFWCNPISGHATLYWYQQILGQGPKLLIQFQNNGVVDDSQLPKDRFSAERLKGVDSTLKIQPAKLEDSAVYLCASSFPGTSSYEQYFGPGTRLTVT.

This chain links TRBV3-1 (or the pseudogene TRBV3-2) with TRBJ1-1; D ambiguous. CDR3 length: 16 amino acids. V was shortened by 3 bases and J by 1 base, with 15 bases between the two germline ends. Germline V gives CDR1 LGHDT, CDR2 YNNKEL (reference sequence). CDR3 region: CASSQVSTNGNTEAFF. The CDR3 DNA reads TGTGCCAGCAGCCAGGTTTCTACGAATGGGAACACTGAAGCTTTCTTT.

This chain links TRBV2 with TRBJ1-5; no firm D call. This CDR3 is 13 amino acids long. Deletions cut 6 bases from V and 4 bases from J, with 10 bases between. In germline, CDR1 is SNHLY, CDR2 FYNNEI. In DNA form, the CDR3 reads TGTGCCAGCAGGACACCAGCAAATCAGCCCCAGCATTTT. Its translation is CASRTPANQPQHF.

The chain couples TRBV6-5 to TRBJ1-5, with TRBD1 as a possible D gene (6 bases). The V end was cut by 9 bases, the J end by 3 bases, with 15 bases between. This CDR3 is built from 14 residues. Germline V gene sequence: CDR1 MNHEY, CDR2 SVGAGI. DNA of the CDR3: TGTGCCAGATCCCCGGGACATCACAATCAGCCCCAGCATTTT. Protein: CARSPGHHNQPQHF.

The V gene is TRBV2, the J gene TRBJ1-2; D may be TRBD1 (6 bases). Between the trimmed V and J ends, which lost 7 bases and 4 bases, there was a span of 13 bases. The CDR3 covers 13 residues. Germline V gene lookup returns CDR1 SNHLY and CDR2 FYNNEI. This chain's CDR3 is CASNTGQGYGYTF. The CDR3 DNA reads TGTGCCAGCAATACAGGGCAAGGCTATGGCTACACCTTC.

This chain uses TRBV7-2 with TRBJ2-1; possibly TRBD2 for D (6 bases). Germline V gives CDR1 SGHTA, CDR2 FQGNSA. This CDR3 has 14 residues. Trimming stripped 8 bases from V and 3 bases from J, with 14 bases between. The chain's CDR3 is CASLPGRDYNEQFF. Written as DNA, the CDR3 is TGTGCCAGCCTGCCGGGGCGGGACTACAATGAGCAGTTCTTC.

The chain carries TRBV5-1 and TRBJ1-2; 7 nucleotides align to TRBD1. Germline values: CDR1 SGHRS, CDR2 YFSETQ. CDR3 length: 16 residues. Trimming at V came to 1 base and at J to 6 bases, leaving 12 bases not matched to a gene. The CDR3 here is CASSLIPGQRVNGYTF. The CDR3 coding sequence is TGCGCCAGCAGCTTGATCCCGGGACAGAGGGTCAATGGCTACACCTTC.

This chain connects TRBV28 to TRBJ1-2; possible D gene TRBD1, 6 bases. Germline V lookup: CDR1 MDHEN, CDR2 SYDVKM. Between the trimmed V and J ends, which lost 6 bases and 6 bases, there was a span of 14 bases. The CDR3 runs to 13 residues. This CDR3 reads CASRRGLVDGYTF. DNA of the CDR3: TGTGCCAGCAGGAGGGGGTTAGTCGATGGCTACACCTTC.

In DNA, the CDR3 is TGTGCCGGCGGGAGGGCCCCCTACGAGCAGTACTTC. Amino acid sequence: CAGGRAPYEQYF. The chain joins TRBV27 to TRBJ2-7; 9 nucleotides align to TRBD2. The CDR3 is 12 residues long. Germline CDR1 and CDR2: MNHEY and SMNVEV (reference sequence). Trimming took 11 bases from V and 2 from J; bases not matched to a gene: 4.

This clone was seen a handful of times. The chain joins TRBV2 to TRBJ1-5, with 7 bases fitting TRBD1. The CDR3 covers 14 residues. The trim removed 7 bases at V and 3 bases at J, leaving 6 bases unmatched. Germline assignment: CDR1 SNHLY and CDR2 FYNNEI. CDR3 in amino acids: CASTRDRNNQPQHF. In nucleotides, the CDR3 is TGTGCCAGCACCCGGGACAGAAACAATCAGCCCCAGCATTTT.

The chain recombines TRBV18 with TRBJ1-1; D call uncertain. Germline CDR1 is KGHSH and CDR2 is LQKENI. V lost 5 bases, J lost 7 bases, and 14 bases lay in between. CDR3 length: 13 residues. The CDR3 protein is CASSVDLSIEAFF. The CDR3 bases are TGTGCCAGCTCAGTGGACTTGTCTATTGAAGCTTTCTTT.

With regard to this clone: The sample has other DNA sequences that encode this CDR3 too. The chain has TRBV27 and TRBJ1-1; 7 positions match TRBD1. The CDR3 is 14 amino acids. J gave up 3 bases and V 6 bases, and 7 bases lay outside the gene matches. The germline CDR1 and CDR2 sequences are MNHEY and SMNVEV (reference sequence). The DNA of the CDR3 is TGTGCCAGCAGATCGGGACAGTTATACACTGAAGCTTTCTTT. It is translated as CASRSGQLYTEAFF.

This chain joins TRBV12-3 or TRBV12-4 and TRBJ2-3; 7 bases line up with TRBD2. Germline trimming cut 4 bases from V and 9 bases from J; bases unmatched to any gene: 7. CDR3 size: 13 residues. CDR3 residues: CASSSSGRGTQYF. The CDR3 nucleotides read TGTGCCAGCAGTTCTTCAGGGAGGGGAACGCAGTATTTT.

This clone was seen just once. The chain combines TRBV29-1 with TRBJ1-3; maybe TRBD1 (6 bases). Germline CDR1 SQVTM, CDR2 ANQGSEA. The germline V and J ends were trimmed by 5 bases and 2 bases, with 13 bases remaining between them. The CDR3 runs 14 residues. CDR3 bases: TGCAGCGTTTCGAGATCAGGGGCTGGAAACACCATATATTTT. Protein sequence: CSVSRSGAGNTIYF.

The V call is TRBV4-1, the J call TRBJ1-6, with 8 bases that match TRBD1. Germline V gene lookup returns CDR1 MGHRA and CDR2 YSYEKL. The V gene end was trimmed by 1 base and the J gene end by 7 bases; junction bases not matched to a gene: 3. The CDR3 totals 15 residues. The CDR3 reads CASSQAAGGNSPLHF. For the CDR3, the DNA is TGCGCCAGCAGCCAAGCTGCAGGGGGCAATTCACCCCTCCACTTT.

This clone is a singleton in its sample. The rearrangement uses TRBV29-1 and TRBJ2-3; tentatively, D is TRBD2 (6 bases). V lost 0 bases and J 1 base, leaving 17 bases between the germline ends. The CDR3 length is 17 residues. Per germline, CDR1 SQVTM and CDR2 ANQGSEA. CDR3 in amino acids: CSVEDRWKGGGTDTQYF. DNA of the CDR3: TGCAGCGTTGAAGATCGTTGGAAGGGAGGTGGCACAGATACGCAGTATTTT.

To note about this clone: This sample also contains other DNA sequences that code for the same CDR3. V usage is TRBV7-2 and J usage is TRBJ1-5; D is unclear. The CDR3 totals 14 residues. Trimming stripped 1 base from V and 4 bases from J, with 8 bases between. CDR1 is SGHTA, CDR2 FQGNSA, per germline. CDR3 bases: TGTGCCAGCAGCTTAGAAAGAGGAAATCAGCCCCAGCATTTT. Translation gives CASSLERGNQPQHF.

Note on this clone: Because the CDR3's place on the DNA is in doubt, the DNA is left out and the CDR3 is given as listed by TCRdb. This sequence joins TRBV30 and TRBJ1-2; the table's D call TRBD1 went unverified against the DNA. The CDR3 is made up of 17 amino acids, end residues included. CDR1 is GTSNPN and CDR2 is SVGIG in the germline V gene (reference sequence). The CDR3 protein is CAWSVRTGTGFGNGYTF.

The CDR3 sequence is CASSILAGGDNEQFF. CDR3 bases: TGTGCCAGTAGTATACTAGCGGGAGGGGACAATGAGCAGTTCTTC. The chain uses TRBV19 and TRBJ2-1; 12 bases line up with TRBD2. This CDR3 is built from 15 residues. CDR1 and CDR2 (germline): LNHDA, SQIVND (reference sequence). V gave up 2 bases and J gave up 5 bases; unmatched junction bases: 1.

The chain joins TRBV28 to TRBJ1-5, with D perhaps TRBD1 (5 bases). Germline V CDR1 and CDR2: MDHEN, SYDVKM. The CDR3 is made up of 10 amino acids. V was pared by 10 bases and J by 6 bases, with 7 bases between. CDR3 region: CATQGQPQHF. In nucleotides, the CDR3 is TGTGCCACGCAGGGTCAGCCCCAGCATTTT. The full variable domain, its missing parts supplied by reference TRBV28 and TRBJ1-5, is DVKVTQSSRYLVKRTGEKVFLECVQDMDHENMFWYRQDPGLGLRLIYFSYDVKMKEKGDIPEGYSVSREKKERFSLILESASTNQTSMYLCATQGQPQHFGDGTRLSIL.

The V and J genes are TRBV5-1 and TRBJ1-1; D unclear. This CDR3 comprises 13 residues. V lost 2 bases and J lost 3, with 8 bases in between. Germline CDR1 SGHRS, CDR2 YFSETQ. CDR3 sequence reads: CASSFNGDTEAFF. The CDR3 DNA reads TGCGCCAGCAGCTTTAATGGAGACACTGAAGCTTTCTTT.

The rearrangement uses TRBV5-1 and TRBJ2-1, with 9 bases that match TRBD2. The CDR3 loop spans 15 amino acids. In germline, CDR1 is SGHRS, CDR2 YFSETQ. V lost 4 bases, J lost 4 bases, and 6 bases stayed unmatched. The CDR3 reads CASSTSSGEYNEQFF. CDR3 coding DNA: TGCGCCAGCAGCACTTCTAGCGGGGAGTACAATGAGCAGTTCTTC. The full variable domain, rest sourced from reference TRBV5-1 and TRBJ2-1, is KAGVTQTPRYLIKTRGQQVTLSCSPISGHRSVSWYQQTPGQGLQFLFEYFSETQRNKGNFPGRFSGRQFSNSRSEMNVSTLELGDSALYLCASSTSSGEYNEQFFGPGTRLTVL.